Given below is one TCR beta chain in context. Its antigen target is currently unknown. The sample holds no much larger clone one base away, and base qualities are not on file. Libraries were built with the immunoSEQ multiplex PCR assay. TCRdb obtained this table from immuneACCESS and retained in-frame rearrangements with V and J assigned. These tables miss some clones; where compared with another copy, unresolved V genes account for less than half of the shortfall, and the remainder is unexplained. This sample comprises roughly 20,000 clones, 88% of them detected only once. Together, the top ten hold 1.3% of the sample. The record originates from a study of T cell changes during pregnancy in multiple sclerosis (dated by TCRdb to the late 2010s). Context from the whole study: The study looked at changes in the T cell repertoire across pregnancy in women with multiple sclerosis.

Inclusive of the bounding cysteine and phenylalanine, the CDR3 is 13 residues long. Only the CDR3 DNA stays, 39 bases, in frame from base 1. Looking up the germline V gene yields CDR1 SGHVS and CDR2 FNYEAQ. Trimming costs V 2 bases and J 1 base, and their ends lie 5 bases apart. This receptor was identified in a female donor in good health, enrolled as a control in a pregnancy study. Here the chain combines TRBV7-6 and TRBJ2-5, with the identity of the D gene unclear. The sample in question was CD4+ T cells from peripheral blood mononuclear cells, obtained in the first trimester of pregnancy. Here is the DNA: TGTGCCAGCAGCTTATTTCTCCAAGAGACCCAGTACTTC. Its amino acids are CASSLFLQETQYF.